This is a list of T cell receptor beta chains from one sample in a study of shared clonotypes between healthy human individuals. Assay used: immunoSEQ multiplex PCR; TCRdb lists only in-frame clones, some missing. The profile shows 2,100,000 or so clones, approximately 96% of them singletons. Material for sequencing was naive CD4+ T cells sorted from blood. Source of these receptors: a man aged 18 to 30 in good health. CDR3s include the opening cysteine and the closing phenylalanine or tryptophan. D genes are given only for firm matches. Some rows mark clone size as missing; the rest say once, few, many or name a class of expanded clone.

j_call | v_call | clone_size | d_call | cdr3_aa | cdr3_nt
TRBJ2-7 | TRBV6-6 | NA | TRBD1 | CASSYSSGQGHYEQYF | TGTGCCAGCAGTTACTCGTCAGGACAGGGCCACTACGAGCAGTACTTC
TRBJ2-6 | TRBV9 | NA | TRBD2 | CASSVATGVGLAGTSGANVLTF | TGTGCCAGCAGCGTAGCTACAGGTGTTGGGCTAGCGGGGACCTCTGGGGCCAACGTCCTGACTTTC
TRBJ2-2 | TRBV6-1 | NA | TRBD2 | CASSSASGGSGELFF | TGTGCCAGCAGTTCCGCTAGCGGGGGGTCTGGGGAGCTGTTTTTT
TRBJ2-5 | TRBV28 | NA | TRBD2 | CASSLERGGRETQYF | TGTGCCAGCAGCTTAGAGCGGGGGGGTCGGGAGACCCAGTACTTC
TRBJ1-1 | TRBV11-1 | once | NA | CASSLAAGVGTEAFF | TGTGCCAGCAGCTTAGCCGCGGGGGTGGGCACTGAAGCTTTCTTT
TRBJ2-3 | TRBV30 | NA | NA | CAWSVNGGFTDTQYF | TGTGCCTGGAGTGTAAACGGAGGGTTCACAGATACGCAGTATTTT
TRBJ1-1 | TRBV7-8 | NA | NA | CASSRGVQYEAFF | TGTGCCAGCAGCCGGGGGGTCCAATATGAAGCTTTCTTT
TRBJ2-3 | TRBV7-9 | NA | NA | CASSLDGRGPTDTQYF | TGTGCCAGCAGCCTGGATGGCCGGGGCCCCACAGATACGCAGTATTTT
TRBJ2-3 | TRBV7-7 | once | NA | CASSFKRGSGTDTQYF | TGTGCTAGCAGCTTTAAGCGAGGGTCTGGCACAGATACGCAGTATTTT
TRBJ1-3 | TRBV7-3 | NA | NA | CASSPTGTSSGNTIYF | TGTGCCAGCAGCCCCACAGGAACTTCCTCTGGAAACACCATATATTTT
TRBJ1-1 | TRBV9 | NA | NA | CASSGGKGSLTFF | TGTGCCAGCAGCGGAGGGAAGGGATCTTTAACTTTCTTT
TRBJ2-7 | TRBV2 | once | NA | CASSGDGYEQYF | TGTGCCAGCAGTGGGGACGGCTACGAGCAGTACTTC
TRBJ2-7 | TRBV5-1 | NA | TRBD1 | CASSLGDRELLEQYF | TGCGCCAGCAGCTTGGGGGACAGGGAACTACTGGAGCAGTACTTC
TRBJ1-3 | TRBV5-1 | once | NA | CASSDGPYIYF | TGCGCCAGCAGCGACGGCCCTTACATATATTTT
TRBJ2-2 | TRBV7-2 | NA | NA | CASSLASRVVAGELFF | TGTGCCAGCAGCTTAGCGAGTAGGGTGGTTGCCGGGGAGCTGTTTTTT
TRBJ1-2 | TRBV28 | NA | NA | CASSLQINYGYTF | TGTGCCAGCAGCTTACAGATTAACTATGGCTACACCTTC
TRBJ2-1 | TRBV2 | NA | NA | CASTRDLLLNNEQFF | TGTGCCAGCACTCGGGACCTGCTCCTTAACAATGAGCAGTTCTTC
TRBJ2-1 | TRBV9 | NA | NA | CASSVARETSRVNEQFF | TGTGCCAGCAGCGTAGCTCGGGAGACCTCCAGGGTCAATGAGCAGTTCTTC
TRBJ1-2 | TRBV6-6 | NA | NA | CASSRNRESYGYTF | TGTGCCAGCAGTCGCAACAGGGAGAGCTATGGCTACACCTTC
TRBJ2-7 | TRBV28 | NA | TRBD2 | CASSPRGLAESWEQYF | TGTGCCAGCAGTCCAAGGGGACTAGCGGAGTCCTGGGAGCAGTACTTC
TRBJ1-4 | TRBV7-9 | once | NA | CASSLALGATNEKLFF | TGTGCCAGCAGCTTAGCGCTTGGTGCAACTAATGAAAAACTGTTTTTT
TRBJ1-1 | TRBV6-5 | once | NA | CASSFYGLGRGVEAFF | TGTGCCAGCAGTTTCTACGGACTGGGTAGGGGAGTTGAAGCTTTCTTT
TRBJ2-5 | TRBV11-2 | NA | TRBD2 | CASTSGGRQETQYF | TGTGCCAGCACCTCGGGAGGGCGGCAAGAGACCCAGTACTTC
TRBJ2-5 | TRBV5-4 | once | NA | CASSASSETQYF | TGTGCCAGCAGCGCTAGTTCAGAGACCCAGTACTTC
TRBJ1-5 | TRBV5-6 | NA | NA | CASSLASGYQPQHF | TGTGCCAGCAGCTTGGCCTCCGGGTATCAGCCCCAGCATTTT
TRBJ1-1 | TRBV18 | NA | NA | CASSPDSRSEAFF | TGTGCCAGCTCACCCGACTCTCGATCGGAAGCTTTCTTT
TRBJ1-6 | TRBV7-9 | NA | NA | CASSPGSSPLHF | TGTGCCAGCAGCCCCGGGTCTTCACCCCTCCACTTT
TRBJ1-2 | TRBV10-3 | once | NA | CAISPGPKPDYGYTF | TGTGCCATCAGTCCGGGTCCAAAGCCGGACTATGGCTACACCTTC
TRBJ2-7 | TRBV6-1 | NA | NA | CASSLTGGSYEQYF | TGTGCCAGCAGTCTTACCGGGGGCTCCTACGAGCAGTACTTC
TRBJ1-2 | TRBV5-4 | NA | NA | CASSQIDRIGINYGYTF | TGTGCCAGCAGCCAGATTGACAGGATAGGGATAAACTATGGCTACACCTTC
TRBJ2-7 | TRBV18 | NA | NA | CASSREVTTYEQYF | TGTGCCAGCTCACGGGAGGTTACCACCTACGAGCAGTACTTC
TRBJ2-5 | TRBV30 | NA | TRBD1 | CAWSARGPSPRQETQYF | TGTGCCTGGAGTGCGAGGGGGCCCTCCCCTAGGCAAGAGACCCAGTACTTC
TRBJ2-1 | TRBV19 | NA | TRBD2 | CASSTPLALSYNEQFF | TGTGCCAGTAGTACCCCACTAGCGCTATCCTACAATGAGCAGTTCTTC
TRBJ1-6 | TRBV10-2 | NA | NA | CASRSGKAPDSPLHF | TGCGCCAGCAGAAGCGGGAAAGCGCCCGATTCACCCCTCCACTTT
TRBJ1-1 | TRBV11-2 | NA | NA | CASSSQSPMNTEAFF | TGTGCCAGCAGCTCACAGAGCCCCATGAACACTGAAGCTTTCTTT
TRBJ1-2 | TRBV27 | few | TRBD1 | CASSTRDRTYGYTF | TGTGCCAGCAGTACCAGGGACAGGACCTATGGCTACACCTTC
TRBJ1-6 | TRBV19 | NA | NA | CASDSRLGNSPLHF | TGTGCCAGTGACAGTCGCCTAGGCAATTCACCCCTCCACTTT
TRBJ2-1 | TRBV7-2 | once | NA | CASSLEGYEQFF | TGTGCCAGCAGCTTAGAAGGGTATGAGCAGTTCTTC
TRBJ1-2 | TRBV7-2 | NA | NA | CASSSYTLGDGYTF | TGTGCCAGCAGCTCGTACACGCTCGGGGATGGCTACACCTTC
TRBJ2-3 | TRBV20-1 | NA | NA | CRAVGDTQYF | TGCAGAGCGGTGGGGGATACGCAGTATTTT
TRBJ2-5 | TRBV30 | NA | NA | CAWSQPWGRETQYF | TGTGCCTGGAGCCAACCTTGGGGAAGAGAGACCCAGTACTTC
TRBJ2-7 | TRBV14 | once | NA | CASSPGGRAIPSGEQYF | TGTGCCAGCAGCCCCGGGGGCAGGGCCATCCCCTCGGGGGAGCAGTACTTC
TRBJ1-1 | TRBV11-2 | NA | NA | CASSLGSTGTEAFF | TGTGCCAGCAGCTTAGGGTCGACTGGCACTGAAGCTTTCTTT